The 13 T cell receptor beta chains below come from one sample, sequenced in a study of blood T cell repertoires in COVID-19. Using immunoSEQ multiplex PCR, the repertoire was profiled, and TCRdb retains in-frame clones only, with some absent. This table holds approximately 150,000 clones, approximately 91% found once. The specimen was peripheral blood. Receptor source: a man aged 18 to 30 with COVID-19, enrolled during active disease.

V gene TRBV5-8 combines with J gene TRBJ2-5; the D gene is possibly TRBD2 (5 bases). The length of the CDR3 is 14 residues. V lost 0 bases, J lost 5 bases, and 11 bases lay in between. CDR1 SGHTS and CDR2 YDEGEE come from the germline V gene. The DNA for the CDR3 is TGTGCCAGCAGCTTGGAGTCGGGAAGGGAGACCCAGTACTTC. Translation: CASSLESGRETQYF.

The chain joins TRBV15 to TRBJ1-3, with D perhaps matching TRBD1 (5 bases). V lost 0 bases and J 0 bases, leaving 15 bases between the germline ends. Germline V gives CDR1 LNHNV, CDR2 YYDKDF (reference sequence). This CDR3 spans 18 amino acids. CDR3 DNA: TGTGCCACCAGCAGAGACTTGTTGGGGCCCTACTCTGGAAACACCATATATTTT. Its protein product is CATSRDLLGPYSGNTIYF.

The chain carries TRBV5-1 and TRBJ1-2, with D unresolved. This CDR3 has 14 residues. Trimming shortened V by 6 bases and J by 8 bases, and 20 bases separated the two germline ends. In germline, CDR1 is SGHRS, CDR2 YFSETQ. CDR3 amino acids: CASTSTNLNRGYTF. CDR3 DNA: TGCGCCAGCACCTCGACTAATCTCAATAGGGGCTACACCTTC.

The chain couples TRBV18 to TRBJ2-7; the D gene is possibly TRBD1 (6 bases). Trimming cost V 3 bases and J 3 bases, with 18 bases left between them. CDR1 and CDR2 from the germline V gene are KGHSH and LQKENI. The CDR3 is made up of 16 amino acids. The CDR3 protein is CASSPNRTGHIYEQYF. The CDR3 nucleotides read TGTGCCAGCTCACCCAATAGGACGGGACACATCTACGAGCAGTACTTC.

This clone was seen once. The chain combines TRBV18 with TRBJ2-7, with a tentative D call TRBD1 (5 bases). This CDR3 has 13 amino acids. Germline CDR1 is KGHSH and CDR2 is LQKENI. V was cut by 3 bases and J by 3 bases, with 9 bases left in between. Here the CDR3 reads CASSPKTDYEQYF. CDR3 nucleotides: TGTGCCAGCTCACCGAAGACAGACTACGAGCAGTACTTC.

The chain is built from TRBV4-1 and TRBJ1-2; possible D gene TRBD1, 6 bases. This CDR3 spans 15 amino acids. The V end lost 1 base, the J end lost 5 bases, and 14 bases lay between the germline ends. Looked up from germline, CDR1 is MGHRA and CDR2 is YSYEKL. The CDR3 DNA sequence: TGCGCCAGCAGCCAAGGGGAGGGGGGGAGATATGGCTACACCTTC. Translated, it gives CASSQGEGGRYGYTF.

The chain combines TRBV28 with TRBJ1-6; the D is unclear. The CDR3 is 14 residues long. Germline CDR1 is MDHEN and CDR2 is SYDVKM. The germline V and J ends were trimmed by 5 bases and 10 bases, with 15 bases remaining between them. The CDR3 sequence is CASSLERFGSPLHF. The DNA for the CDR3 is TGTGCCAGCAGTCTGGAGAGGTTCGGCTCACCCCTCCACTTT.

The chain recombines TRBV28 with TRBJ1-6; 9 nucleotides match TRBD1. Losses at the gene ends were 4 bases for V and 8 bases for J; bases not matched to a gene: 9. Germline-derived CDR1 and CDR2 are MDHEN and SYDVKM. The CDR3 is 16 amino acids. DNA for the CDR3: TGTGCCAGCAGTTCAATTGGGACAGGGAGGCATTCACCCCTCCACTTT. Its translation: CASSSIGTGRHSPLHF. Combining the CDR3 with reference TRBV28 and TRBJ1-6 gives the whole variable domain DVKVTQSSRYLVKRTGEKVFLECVQDMDHENMFWYRQDPGLGLRLIYFSYDVKMKEKGDIPEGYSVSREKKERFSLILESASTNQTSMYLCASSSIGTGRHSPLHFGNGTRLTVT.

This chain links TRBV27 with TRBJ2-7; 9 bases fit TRBD1. With V trimmed by 3 bases and J by 3 bases, 3 bases remained unmatched. This CDR3 comprises 14 residues. Germline CDR1 is MNHEY and CDR2 is SMNVEV (reference sequence). This chain's CDR3 is CASSFGTGYYEQYF. Written as DNA, the CDR3 is TGTGCCAGCAGTTTCGGGACAGGGTACTACGAGCAGTACTTC.

This chain uses TRBV2 with TRBJ2-7, with 8 bases that match TRBD1. The CDR3 is 14 amino acids. V shed 4 bases, J shed 3 bases, and the junction held 5 bases outside the gene matches. Germline V gives CDR1 SNHLY, CDR2 FYNNEI. The CDR3 DNA reads as TGTGCCAGCAGTGGACCAGGGGGCGTCTACGAGCAGTACTTC. Its protein is CASSGPGGVYEQYF.

The V gene is TRBV6-5, the J gene TRBJ2-7; 12 bases line up with TRBD2. The CDR3 totals 15 residues. The V and J ends lost 5 bases and 2 bases, in that order; junction bases with no gene match: 4. The V gene's germline CDR1 is MNHEY and CDR2 SVGAGI. In DNA form, the CDR3 reads TGTGCCAGCAGTATCGGACTAGCGGGGACCTACGAGCAGTACTTC. This encodes CASSIGLAGTYEQYF.

The chain is built from TRBV18 and TRBJ2-2; tentative D call: TRBD1 (6 bases). Germline-derived CDR1 and CDR2 are KGHSH and LQKENI. V was shortened by 6 bases and J by 1 base, with 12 bases between the two germline ends. The CDR3 runs to 15 residues. The CDR3 protein is CASSPGQLNTGELFF. CDR3 DNA: TGTGCCAGCTCGCCTGGACAGCTGAACACCGGGGAGCTGTTTTTT.

This chain uses TRBV4-1 with TRBJ2-5; 10 nucleotides match TRBD1. The CDR3 is 15 residues long. The ends lost 5 bases at V and 4 bases at J; junction bases unmatched: 7. CDR1 MGHRA and CDR2 YSYEKL come from the germline V gene. In DNA form, the CDR3 reads TGCGCCAGCAGCTCTACGGGACAGGGGAGAGAGACCCAGTACTTC. Its protein is CASSSTGQGRETQYF.